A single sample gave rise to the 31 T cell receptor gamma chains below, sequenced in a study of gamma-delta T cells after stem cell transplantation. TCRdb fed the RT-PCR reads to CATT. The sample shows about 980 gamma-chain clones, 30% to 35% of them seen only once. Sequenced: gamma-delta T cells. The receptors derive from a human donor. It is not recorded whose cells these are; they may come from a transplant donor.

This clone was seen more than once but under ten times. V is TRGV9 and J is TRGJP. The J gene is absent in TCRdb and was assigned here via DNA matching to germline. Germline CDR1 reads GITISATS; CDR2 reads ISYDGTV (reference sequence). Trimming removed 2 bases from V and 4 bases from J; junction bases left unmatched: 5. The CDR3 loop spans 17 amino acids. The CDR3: CALWEGNQELGKKIKVF. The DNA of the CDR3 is TGTGCCTTGTGGGAGGGGAATCAAGAGTTGGGCAAAAAAATCAAGGTATTT.

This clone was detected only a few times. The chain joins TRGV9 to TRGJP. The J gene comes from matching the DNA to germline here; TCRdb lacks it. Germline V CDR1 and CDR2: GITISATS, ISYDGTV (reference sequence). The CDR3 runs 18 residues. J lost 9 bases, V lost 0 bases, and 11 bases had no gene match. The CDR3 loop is CALWEVQFVMLGKKIKVF. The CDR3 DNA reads TGTGCCTTGTGGGAGGTGCAGTTCGTAATGTTGGGCAAAAAAATCAAGGTATTT.

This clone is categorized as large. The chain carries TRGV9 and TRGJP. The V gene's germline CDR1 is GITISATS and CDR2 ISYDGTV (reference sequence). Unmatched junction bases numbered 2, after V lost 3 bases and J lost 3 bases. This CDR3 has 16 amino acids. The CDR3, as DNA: TGTGCCTTGTGGGAGCCGCAAGAGTTGGGCAAAAAAATCAAGGTATTT. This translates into CALWEPQELGKKIKVF.

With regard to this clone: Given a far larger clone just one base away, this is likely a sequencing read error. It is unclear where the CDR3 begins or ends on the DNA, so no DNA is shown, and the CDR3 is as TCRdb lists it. The CDR3 loop is CATRPLLRPFIIRNSLAVEQHLLSQVSIGRIQHF. V gene assignment gives TRGV5P, but the J gene was left uncalled. TRGV5P is termed a pseudogene. The CDR3 has 34 residues if both end residues are counted.

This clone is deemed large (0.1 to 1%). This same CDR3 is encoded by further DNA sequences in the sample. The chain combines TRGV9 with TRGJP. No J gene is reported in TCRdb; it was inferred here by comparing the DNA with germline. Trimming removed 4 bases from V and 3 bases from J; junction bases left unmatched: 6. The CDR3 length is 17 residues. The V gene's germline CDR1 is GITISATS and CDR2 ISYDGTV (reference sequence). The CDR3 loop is CALWENAQELGKKIKVF. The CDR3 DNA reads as TGTGCCTTGTGGGAAAATGCGCAAGAGTTGGGCAAAAAAATCAAGGTATTT.

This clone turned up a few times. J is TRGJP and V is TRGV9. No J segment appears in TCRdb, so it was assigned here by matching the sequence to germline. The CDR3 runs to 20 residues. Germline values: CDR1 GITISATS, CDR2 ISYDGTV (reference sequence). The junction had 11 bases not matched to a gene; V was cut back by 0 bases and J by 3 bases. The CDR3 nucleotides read TGTGCCTTGTGGGAGGTGTCCCCCACCGTGCAAGAGTTGGGCAAAAAAATCAAGGTATTT. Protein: CALWEVSPTVQELGKKIKVF.

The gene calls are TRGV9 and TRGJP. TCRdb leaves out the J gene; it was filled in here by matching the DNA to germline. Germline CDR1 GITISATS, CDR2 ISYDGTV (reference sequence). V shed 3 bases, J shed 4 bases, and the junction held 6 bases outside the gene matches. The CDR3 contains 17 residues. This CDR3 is CALWEIYQELGKKIKVF. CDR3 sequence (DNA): TGTGCCTTGTGGGAGATATACCAAGAGTTGGGCAAAAAAATCAAGGTATTT.

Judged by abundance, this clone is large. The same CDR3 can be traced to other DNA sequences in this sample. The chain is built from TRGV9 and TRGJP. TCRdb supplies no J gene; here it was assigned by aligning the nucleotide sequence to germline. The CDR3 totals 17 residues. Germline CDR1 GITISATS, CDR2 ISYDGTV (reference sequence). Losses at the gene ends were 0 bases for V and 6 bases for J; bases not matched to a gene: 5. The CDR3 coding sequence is TGTGCCTTGTGGGAGGTGCGCGGAGAGTTGGGCAAAAAAATCAAGGTATTT. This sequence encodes CALWEVRGELGKKIKVF.

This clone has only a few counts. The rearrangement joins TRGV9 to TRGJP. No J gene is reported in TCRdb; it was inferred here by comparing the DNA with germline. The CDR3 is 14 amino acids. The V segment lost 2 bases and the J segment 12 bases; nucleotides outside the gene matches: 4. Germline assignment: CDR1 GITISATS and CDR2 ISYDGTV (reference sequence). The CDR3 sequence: CALWEEGGKKIKVF. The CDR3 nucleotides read TGTGCCTTGTGGGAGGAAGGGGGCAAAAAAATCAAGGTATTT.

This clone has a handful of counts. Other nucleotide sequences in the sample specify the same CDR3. The DNA for the CDR3 is TGTGCCTTGTGGGAGGCCGAGTTGGGCAAAAAAATCAAGGTATTT. This encodes CALWEAELGKKIKVF. J is TRGJP and V is TRGV9. TCRdb does not report a J gene; here it was assigned by matching the DNA to germline references. The V and J ends lost 2 bases and 7 bases, in that order; junction bases with no gene match: 2. Germline V gives CDR1 GITISATS, CDR2 ISYDGTV (reference sequence). This CDR3 region has 15 residues.

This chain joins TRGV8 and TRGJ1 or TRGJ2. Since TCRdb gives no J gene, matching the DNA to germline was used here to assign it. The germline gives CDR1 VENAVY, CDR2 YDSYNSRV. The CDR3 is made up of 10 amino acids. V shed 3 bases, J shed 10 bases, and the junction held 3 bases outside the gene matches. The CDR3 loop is CATWDSKKLF. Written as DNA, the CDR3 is TGTGCCACCTGGGATTCCAAGAAACTCTTT.

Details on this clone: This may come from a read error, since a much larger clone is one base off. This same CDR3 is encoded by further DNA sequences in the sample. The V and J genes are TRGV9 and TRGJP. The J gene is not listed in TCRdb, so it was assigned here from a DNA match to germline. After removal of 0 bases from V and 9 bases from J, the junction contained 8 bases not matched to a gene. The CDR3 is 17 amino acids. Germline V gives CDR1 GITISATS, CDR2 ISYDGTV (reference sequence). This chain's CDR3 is CALWEVRGGLGKKIKVF. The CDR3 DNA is TGTGCCTTGTGGGAGGTGCGCGGAGGGTTGGGCAAAAAAATCAAGGTATTT.

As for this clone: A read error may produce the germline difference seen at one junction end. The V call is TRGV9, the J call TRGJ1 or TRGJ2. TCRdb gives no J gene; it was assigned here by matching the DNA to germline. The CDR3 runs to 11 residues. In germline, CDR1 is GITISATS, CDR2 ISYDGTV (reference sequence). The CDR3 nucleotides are TGTGCCTCGTGGGATCGTATAAAGAAACTCTTT. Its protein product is CASWDRIKKLF.

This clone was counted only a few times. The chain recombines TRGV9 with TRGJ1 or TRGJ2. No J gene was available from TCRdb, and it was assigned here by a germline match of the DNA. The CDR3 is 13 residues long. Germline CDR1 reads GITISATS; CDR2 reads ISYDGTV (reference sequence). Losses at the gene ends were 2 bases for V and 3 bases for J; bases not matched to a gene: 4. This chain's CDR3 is CALWEALYYKKLF. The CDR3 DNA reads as TGTGCCTTGTGGGAGGCCCTTTATTATAAGAAACTCTTT.

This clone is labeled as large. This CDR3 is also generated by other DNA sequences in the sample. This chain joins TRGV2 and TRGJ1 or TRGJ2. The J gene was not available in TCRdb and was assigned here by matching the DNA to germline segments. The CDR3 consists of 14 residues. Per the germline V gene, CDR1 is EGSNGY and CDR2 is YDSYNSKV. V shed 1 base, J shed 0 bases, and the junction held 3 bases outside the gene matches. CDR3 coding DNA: TGTGCCACCTGGGACGGACCGAATTATTATAAGAAACTCTTT. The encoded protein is CATWDGPNYYKKLF.

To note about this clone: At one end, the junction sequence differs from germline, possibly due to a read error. CDR3 sequence reads: CTLWERELGKKIKVF. CDR3 DNA sequence: TGTACCTTGTGGGAGAGGGAGTTGGGCAAAAAAATCAAGGTATTT. The V and J genes are TRGV9 and TRGJP. No J segment appears in TCRdb, so it was assigned here by matching the sequence to germline. The germline V gene encodes CDR1 GITISATS and CDR2 ISYDGTV (reference sequence). The CDR3 sequence is 15 residues long.

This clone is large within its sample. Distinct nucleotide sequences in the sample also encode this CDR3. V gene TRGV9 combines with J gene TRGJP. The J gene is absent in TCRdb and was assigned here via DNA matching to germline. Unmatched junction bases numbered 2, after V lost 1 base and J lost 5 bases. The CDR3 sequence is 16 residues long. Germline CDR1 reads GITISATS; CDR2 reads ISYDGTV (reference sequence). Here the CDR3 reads CALWEVKELGKKIKVF. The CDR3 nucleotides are TGTGCCTTGTGGGAGGTTAAAGAGTTGGGCAAAAAAATCAAGGTATTT.

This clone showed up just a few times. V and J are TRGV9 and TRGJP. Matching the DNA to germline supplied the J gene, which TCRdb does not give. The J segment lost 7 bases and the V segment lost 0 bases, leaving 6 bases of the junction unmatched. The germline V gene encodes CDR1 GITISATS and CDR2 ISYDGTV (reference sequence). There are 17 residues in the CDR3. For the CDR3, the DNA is TGTGCCTTGTGGGAGGTGCACAACGAGTTGGGCAAAAAAATCAAGGTATTT. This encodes CALWEVHNELGKKIKVF.

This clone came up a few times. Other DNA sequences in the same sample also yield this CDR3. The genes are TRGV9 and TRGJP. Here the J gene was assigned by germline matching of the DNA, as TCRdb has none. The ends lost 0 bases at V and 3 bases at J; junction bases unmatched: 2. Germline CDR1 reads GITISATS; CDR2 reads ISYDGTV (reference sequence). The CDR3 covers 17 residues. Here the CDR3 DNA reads TGTGCCTTGTGGGAGGTGCCGCAAGAGTTGGGCAAAAAAATCAAGGTATTT. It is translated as CALWEVPQELGKKIKVF.

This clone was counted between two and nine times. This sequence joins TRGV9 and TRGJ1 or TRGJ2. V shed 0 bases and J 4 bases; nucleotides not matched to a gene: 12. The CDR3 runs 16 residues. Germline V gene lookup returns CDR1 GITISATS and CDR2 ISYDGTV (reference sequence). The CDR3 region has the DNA TGTGCCTTGTGGGAGGTGCACCTCACTCGCTATTATAAGAAACTCTTT. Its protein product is CALWEVHLTRYYKKLF.

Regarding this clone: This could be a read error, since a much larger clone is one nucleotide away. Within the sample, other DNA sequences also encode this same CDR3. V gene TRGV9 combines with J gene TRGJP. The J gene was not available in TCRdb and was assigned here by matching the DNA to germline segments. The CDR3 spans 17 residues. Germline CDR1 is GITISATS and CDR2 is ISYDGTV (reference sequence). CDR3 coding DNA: TGTGCCCTGTGGGAGGGGGAAAAAGAGTTGGGCAAAAAAATCAAGGTATTT. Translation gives CALWEGEKELGKKIKVF.

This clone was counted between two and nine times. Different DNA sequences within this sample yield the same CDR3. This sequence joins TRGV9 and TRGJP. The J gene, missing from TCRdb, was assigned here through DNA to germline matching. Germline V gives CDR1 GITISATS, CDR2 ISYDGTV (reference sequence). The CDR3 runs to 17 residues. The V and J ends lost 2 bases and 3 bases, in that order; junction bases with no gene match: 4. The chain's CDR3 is CALWEAQQELGKKIKVF. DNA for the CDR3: TGTGCCTTGTGGGAGGCCCAGCAAGAGTTGGGCAAAAAAATCAAGGTATTT.

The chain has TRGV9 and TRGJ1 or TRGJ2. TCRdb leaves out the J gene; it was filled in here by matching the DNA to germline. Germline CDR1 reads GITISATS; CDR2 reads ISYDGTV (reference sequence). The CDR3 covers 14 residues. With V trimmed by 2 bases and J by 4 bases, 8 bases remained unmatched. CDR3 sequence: CALWEAALYYKKLF. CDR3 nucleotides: TGTGCCTTGTGGGAGGCGGCCCTATATTATAAGAAACTCTTT.

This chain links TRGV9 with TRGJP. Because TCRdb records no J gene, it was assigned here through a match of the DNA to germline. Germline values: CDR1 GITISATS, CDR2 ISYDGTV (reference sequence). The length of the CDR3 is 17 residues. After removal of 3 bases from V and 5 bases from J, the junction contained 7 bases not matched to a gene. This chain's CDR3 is CALWEIRKELGKKIKVF. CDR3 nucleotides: TGTGCCTTGTGGGAGATACGGAAAGAGTTGGGCAAAAAAATCAAGGTATTT.

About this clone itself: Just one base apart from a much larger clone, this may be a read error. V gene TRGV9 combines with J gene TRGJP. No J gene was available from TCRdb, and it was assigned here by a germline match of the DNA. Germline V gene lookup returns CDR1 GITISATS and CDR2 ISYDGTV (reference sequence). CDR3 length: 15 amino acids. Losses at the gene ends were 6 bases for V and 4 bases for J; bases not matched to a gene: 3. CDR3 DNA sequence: TGTGCCTTGTGGAACCAAGAGTTGGGCAAAAAAATCAAGGTATTT. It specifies CALWNQELGKKIKVF.

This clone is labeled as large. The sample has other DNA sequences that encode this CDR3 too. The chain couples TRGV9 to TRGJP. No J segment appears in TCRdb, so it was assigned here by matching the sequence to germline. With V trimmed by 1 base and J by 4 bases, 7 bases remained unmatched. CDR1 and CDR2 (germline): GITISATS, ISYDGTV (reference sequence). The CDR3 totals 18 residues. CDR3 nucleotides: TGTGCCTTGTGGGAGGTCCCCTATCAAGAGTTGGGCAAAAAAATCAAGGTATTT. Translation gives CALWEVPYQELGKKIKVF.

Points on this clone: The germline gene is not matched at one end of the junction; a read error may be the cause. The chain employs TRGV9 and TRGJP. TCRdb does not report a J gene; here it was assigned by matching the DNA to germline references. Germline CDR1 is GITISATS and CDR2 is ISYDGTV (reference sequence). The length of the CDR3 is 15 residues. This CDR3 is CALWEQGLGKKIKVF. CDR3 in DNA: TGTGCCTTGTGGGAACAAGGGTTGGGCAAAAAAATCAAGGTATTT.

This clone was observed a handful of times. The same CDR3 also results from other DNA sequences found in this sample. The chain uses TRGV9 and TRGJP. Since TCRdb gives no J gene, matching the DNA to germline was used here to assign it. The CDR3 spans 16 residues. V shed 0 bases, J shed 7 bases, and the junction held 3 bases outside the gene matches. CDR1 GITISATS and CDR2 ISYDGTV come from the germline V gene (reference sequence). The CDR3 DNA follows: TGTGCCTTGTGGGAGGTGGGTGAGTTGGGCAAAAAAATCAAGGTATTT. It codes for CALWEVGELGKKIKVF.

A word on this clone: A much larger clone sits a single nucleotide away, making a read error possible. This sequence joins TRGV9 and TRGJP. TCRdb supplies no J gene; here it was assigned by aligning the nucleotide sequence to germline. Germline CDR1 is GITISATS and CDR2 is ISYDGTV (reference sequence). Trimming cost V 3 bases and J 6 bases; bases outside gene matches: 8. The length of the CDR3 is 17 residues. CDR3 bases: TGTGCCTTGTGGGAGACCTCTAGAGAGTTGGGCAAAAAAATCAAGGTATTT. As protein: CALWETSRELGKKIKVF.

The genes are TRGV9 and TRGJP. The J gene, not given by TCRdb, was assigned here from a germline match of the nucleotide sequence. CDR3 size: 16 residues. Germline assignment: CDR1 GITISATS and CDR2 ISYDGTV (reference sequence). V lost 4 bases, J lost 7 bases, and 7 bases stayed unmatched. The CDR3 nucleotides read TGTGCCTTGTGGGACCCTCGGGAGTTGGGCAAAAAAATCAAGGTATTT. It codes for CALWDPRELGKKIKVF.

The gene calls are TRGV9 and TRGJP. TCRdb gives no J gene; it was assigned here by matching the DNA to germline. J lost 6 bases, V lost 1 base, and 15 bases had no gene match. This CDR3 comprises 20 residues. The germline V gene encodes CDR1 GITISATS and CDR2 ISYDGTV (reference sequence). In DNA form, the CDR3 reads TGTGCCTTGTGGGAGGTCACTCCCGCTGGCCCAGAGTTGGGCAAAAAAATCAAGGTATTT. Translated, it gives CALWEVTPAGPELGKKIKVF.